Reported below is one T cell receptor (beta chain). Antigen specificity is unknown. Germline loops: CDR1 MGHRA, CDR2 YSYEKL. The trim removed 5 bases at V and 4 bases at J, leaving 3 bases unmatched. This CDR3 spans 13 amino acids. This sample is drawn from a study of cytomegalovirus exposure and HLA in healthy donors. Study-level information: A subsequent analysis stated that the 95 to 150 validation repertoires were run on the same platform as the approximately 700 first-cohort repertoires. General study points: Three CMV-associated chains proved CMV antigen-specific in vitro.

The repertoire was sequenced with immunoSEQ multiplex PCR; TCRdb's copy has only in-frame clones and lacks some. The sample has 220,000 or so clones, 75% to 95% seen once; the top ten hold around 1%. Sequencing was carried out using PBMCs. The chain is built from TRBV4-1 and TRBJ1-1, with 8 bases matching TRBD1. This TCR was sampled from a woman between 18 and 30 years old in good health and CMV-seronegative. DNA of the CDR3: TGCGCCAGCAGCGACAGGGGTGGCACTGAAGCTTTCTTT. Protein: CASSDRGGTEAFF.